These T cell receptor beta chains were read from a single sample in a study of T cells in Graves' hyperthyroidism and ophthalmopathy. From the multiplex PCR reads, TCRdb called clonotypes with MiXCR, one entry per CDR3 protein. The sample lists about 700,000 distinct CDR3 sequences; approximately 15% were seen once. Sequenced sample: blood. The source is a woman under 30 with Graves' hyperthyroidism. CDR3s leave out the opening cysteine and the closing phenylalanine or tryptophan. D genes are given only for firm matches.

>TRBD1|TRBV3-1|TRBJ2-3
ASSLQGGRTDTQY
>.|TRBV20-1|TRBJ2-3
SARDLDWTGDTQY
>.|TRBV24-1|TRBJ2-3
ATSGGTGRLATQY
>.|TRBV20-1|TRBJ1-3
SARDNQGSGNTIY
>.|TRBV30|TRBJ2-1
AWIRASAYNEQF
>TRBD2|TRBV7-2|TRBJ2-1
ASSLIAGGVNEQF
>TRBD2|TRBV28|TRBJ2-7
ASTTSNEQY
>TRBD2|TRBV5-1|TRBJ2-3
ASSPFPTSGREATQY
>.|TRBV12-3/TRBV12-4|TRBJ1-5
ASTTQSTWGNQPQH
>.|TRBV15|TRBJ1-1
ATSRARSGGADTEAF
>.|TRBV18|TRBJ1-2
ASSPGTGSYGYT
>.|TRBV6-1|TRBJ2-3
ASSELGESTDTQY
>TRBD1|TRBV28|TRBJ2-7
ASSGTAGPYEQY
>TRBD1|TRBV13|TRBJ2-5
ASSPRTGRQETQY
>.|TRBV11-2|TRBJ2-1
ASSHWDGPDEQF
>TRBD2|TRBV6-2/TRBV6-3|TRBJ2-7
ASRPGLASREQY
>.|TRBV20-1|TRBJ1-1
SANKAWTGNTEAF
>TRBD1|TRBV12-3/TRBV12-4|TRBJ2-7
ASSGQASSAYEQY
>TRBD1|TRBV9|TRBJ1-1
ASSPPGQGPRGAEAF
>TRBD2|TRBV10-1|TRBJ2-1
ASSRTSGRYYNEQF
>.|TRBV9|TRBJ1-3
ASSVEGGPGNTIY
>.|TRBV30|TRBJ1-1
AWNRARRTEAF
>.|TRBV5-4|TRBJ2-3
ASSRQPSDTQY
>.|TRBV6-2/TRBV6-3|TRBJ1-6
ASSGWGVREPLH
>.|TRBV4-1|TRBJ2-7
ASSQVGSLGNEQY
>.|TRBV12-3/TRBV12-4|TRBJ2-3
ASSLRSDTQY
>TRBD1|TRBV2|TRBJ1-5
ASSEVRTGSNQPQH
>.|TRBV27|TRBJ2-3
ASRDGASTDTQY
>.|TRBV5-6|TRBJ1-6
ASSPREGGSFDSPLH
>.|TRBV27|TRBJ2-5
ASSSDTSVAKETQY
>TRBD2|TRBV7-9|TRBJ2-1
ASSWNMGLAVGDEQF
>.|TRBV6-1|TRBJ2-2
ASKRERNTGELF
>TRBD1|TRBV6-2/TRBV6-3|TRBJ1-1
ASSQLRTGLDTEAF
>.|TRBV2|TRBJ1-5
ASKLRGGDQPQH
>TRBD2|TRBV27|TRBJ2-5
ASSLSNLAGVKTQY
>.|TRBV7-6|TRBJ2-7
ASSLQETYEQY
>TRBD2|TRBV7-3|TRBJ2-3
ASSLGGRNTDTQY
>.|TRBV9|TRBJ2-7
ASSPGTYPTYEQY